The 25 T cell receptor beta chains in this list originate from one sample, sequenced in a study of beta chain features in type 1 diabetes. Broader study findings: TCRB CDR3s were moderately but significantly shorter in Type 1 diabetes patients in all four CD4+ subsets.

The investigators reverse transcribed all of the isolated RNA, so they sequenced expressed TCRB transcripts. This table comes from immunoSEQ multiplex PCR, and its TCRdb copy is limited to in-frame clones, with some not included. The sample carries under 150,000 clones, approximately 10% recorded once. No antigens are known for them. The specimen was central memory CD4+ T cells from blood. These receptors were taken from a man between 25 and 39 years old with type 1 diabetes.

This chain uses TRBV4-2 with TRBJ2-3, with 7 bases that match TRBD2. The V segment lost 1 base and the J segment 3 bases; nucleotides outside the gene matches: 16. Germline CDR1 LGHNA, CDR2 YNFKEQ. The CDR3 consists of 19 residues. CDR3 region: CASSQASGASLAMTDTQYF. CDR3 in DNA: TGTGCCAGCAGCCAAGCCAGCGGGGCTTCTCTAGCAATGACAGATACGCAGTATTTT.

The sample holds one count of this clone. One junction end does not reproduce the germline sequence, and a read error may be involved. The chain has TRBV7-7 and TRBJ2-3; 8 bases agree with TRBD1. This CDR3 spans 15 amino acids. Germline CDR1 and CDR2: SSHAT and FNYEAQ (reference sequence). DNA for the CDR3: TGTGCTAGCAGCTTAGGACAGGGACCCACAGATACGCAGTATTTT. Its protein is CASSLGQGPTDTQYF.

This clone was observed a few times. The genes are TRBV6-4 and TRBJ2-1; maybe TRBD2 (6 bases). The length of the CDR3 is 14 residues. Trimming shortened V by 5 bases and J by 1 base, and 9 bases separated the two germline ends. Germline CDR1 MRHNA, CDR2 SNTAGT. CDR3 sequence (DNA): TGTGCCAGCAGTCCGGGGGATTCCTACAATGAGCAGTTCTTC. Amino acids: CASSPGDSYNEQFF.

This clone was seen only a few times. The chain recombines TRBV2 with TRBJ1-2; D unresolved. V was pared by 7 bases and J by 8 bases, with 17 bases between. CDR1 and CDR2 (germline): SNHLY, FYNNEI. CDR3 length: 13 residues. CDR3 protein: CASNPQVPRGYTF. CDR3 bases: TGTGCCAGCAACCCTCAGGTCCCTCGGGGCTACACCTTC.

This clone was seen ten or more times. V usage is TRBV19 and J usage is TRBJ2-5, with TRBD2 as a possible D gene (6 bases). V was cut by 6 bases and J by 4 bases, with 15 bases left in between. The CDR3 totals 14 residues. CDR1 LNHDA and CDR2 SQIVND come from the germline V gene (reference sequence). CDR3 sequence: CASSPGRRGETQYF. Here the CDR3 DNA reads TGTGCCAGTAGCCCGGGACGGAGGGGAGAGACCCAGTACTTC.

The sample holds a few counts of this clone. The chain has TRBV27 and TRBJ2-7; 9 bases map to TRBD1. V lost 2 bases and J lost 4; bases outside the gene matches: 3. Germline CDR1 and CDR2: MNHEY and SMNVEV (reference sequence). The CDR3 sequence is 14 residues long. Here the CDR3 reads CASSLTGGHYEQYF. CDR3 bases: TGTGCCAGCAGTTTAACAGGGGGCCATTACGAGCAGTACTTC.

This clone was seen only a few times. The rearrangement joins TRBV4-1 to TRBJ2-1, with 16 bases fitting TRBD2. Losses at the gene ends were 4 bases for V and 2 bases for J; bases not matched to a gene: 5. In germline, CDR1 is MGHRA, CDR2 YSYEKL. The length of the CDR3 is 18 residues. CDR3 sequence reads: CASSLGTSGGGPYNEQFF. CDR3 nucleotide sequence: TGCGCCAGCAGCCTCGGGACTAGCGGGGGGGGACCCTACAATGAGCAGTTCTTC.

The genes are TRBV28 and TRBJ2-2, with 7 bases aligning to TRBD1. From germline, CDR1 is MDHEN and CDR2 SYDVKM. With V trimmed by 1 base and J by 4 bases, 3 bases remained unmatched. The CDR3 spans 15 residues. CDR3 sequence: CASSLSQGFTGELFF. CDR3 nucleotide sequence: TGTGCCAGCAGTTTATCACAGGGGTTCACCGGGGAGCTGTTTTTT.

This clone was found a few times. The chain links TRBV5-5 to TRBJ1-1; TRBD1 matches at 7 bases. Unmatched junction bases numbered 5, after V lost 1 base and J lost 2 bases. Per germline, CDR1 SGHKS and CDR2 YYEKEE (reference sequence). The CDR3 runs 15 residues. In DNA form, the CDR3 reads TGTGCCAGCAGCTTGAGGGGGCAGATTAACACTGAAGCTTTCTTT. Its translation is CASSLRGQINTEAFF.

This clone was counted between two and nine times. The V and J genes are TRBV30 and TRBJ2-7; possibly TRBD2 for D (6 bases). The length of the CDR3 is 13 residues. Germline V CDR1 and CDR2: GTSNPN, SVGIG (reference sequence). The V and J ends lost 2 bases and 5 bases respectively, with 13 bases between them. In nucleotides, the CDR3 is TGTGCCTGGAGTAGGAGGGGTCGGAACGAGCAGTACTTC. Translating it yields CAWSRRGRNEQYF.

The DNA of the CDR3 is TGTGCCAGCAGCTCAGGGGGGACCCAGTACTTC. Protein sequence: CASSSGGTQYF. The rearrangement joins TRBV9 to TRBJ2-5; 7 bases align to TRBD1. V trimming: 4 bases; J trimming: 7 bases; junction bases outside the gene matches: 1. Germline V gives CDR1 SGDLS, CDR2 YYNGEE. The CDR3 is 11 residues long.

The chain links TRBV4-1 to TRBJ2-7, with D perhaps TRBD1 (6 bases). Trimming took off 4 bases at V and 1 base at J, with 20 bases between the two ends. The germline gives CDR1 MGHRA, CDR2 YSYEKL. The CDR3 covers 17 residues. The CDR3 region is CASSPRAWPGESYEQYF. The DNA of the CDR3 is TGCGCCAGCAGCCCAAGGGCCTGGCCAGGGGAGTCCTACGAGCAGTACTTC.

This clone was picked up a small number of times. CDR3 sequence (DNA): TGTGCCAGCAGCAGTAGTCTTGAGCAGTACTTC. Translation gives CASSSSLEQYF. This chain links TRBV7-9 with TRBJ2-7; no definite D call. Germline V gene data show CDR1 as SEHNR and CDR2 as FQNEAQ (reference sequence). The CDR3 covers 11 residues. V dropped 5 bases and J dropped 7 bases, with 9 bases sitting between them.

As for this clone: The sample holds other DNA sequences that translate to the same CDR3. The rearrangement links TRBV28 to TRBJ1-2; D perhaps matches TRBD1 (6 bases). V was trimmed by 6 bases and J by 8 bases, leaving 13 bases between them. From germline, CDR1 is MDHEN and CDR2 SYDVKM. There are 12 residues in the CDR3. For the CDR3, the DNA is TGTGCCAGCAGAATAACAGGGTACGGCTACACCTTC. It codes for CASRITGYGYTF.

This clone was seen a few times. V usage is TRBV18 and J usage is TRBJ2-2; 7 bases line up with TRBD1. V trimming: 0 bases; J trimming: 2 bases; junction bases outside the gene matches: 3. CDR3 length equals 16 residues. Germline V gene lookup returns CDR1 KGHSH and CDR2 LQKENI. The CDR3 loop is CASSPPTGTNTGELFF. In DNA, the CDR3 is TGTGCCAGCTCACCACCGACAGGGACCAACACCGGGGAGCTGTTTTTT.

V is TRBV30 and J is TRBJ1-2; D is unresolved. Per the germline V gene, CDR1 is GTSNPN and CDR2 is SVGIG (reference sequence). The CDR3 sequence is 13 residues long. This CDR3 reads CARSRVSNDGYTF. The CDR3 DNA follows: TGTGCTCGTTCCCGGGTCTCCAACGACGGCTACACCTTC.

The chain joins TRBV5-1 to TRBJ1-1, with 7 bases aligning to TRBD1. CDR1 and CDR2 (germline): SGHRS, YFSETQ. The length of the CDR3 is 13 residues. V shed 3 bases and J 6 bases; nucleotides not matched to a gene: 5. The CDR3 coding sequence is TGCGCCAGCAGCTCACAGGGGCTGTCTGAAGCTTTCTTT. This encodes CASSSQGLSEAFF.

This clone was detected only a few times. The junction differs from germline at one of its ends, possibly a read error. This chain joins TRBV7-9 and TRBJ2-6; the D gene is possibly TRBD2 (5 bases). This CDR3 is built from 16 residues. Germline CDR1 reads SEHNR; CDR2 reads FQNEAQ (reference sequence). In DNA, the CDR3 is TGCGCCAGCAGCCGCTTCAGCGGTGGGGGGGCCAACGTCCTGACTTTC. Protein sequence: CASSRFSGGGANVLTF.

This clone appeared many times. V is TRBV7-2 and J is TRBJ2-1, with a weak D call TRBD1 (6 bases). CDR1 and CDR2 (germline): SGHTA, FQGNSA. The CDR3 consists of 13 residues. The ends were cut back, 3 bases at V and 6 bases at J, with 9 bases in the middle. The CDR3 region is CASSFRGSNEQFF. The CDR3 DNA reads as TGTGCCAGCAGCTTCAGGGGCTCCAATGAGCAGTTCTTC. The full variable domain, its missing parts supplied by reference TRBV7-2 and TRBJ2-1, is GAGVSQSPSNKVTEKGKDVELRCDPISGHTALYWYRQSLGQGLEFLIYFQGNSAPDKSGLPSDRFSAERTGGSVSTLTIQRTQQEDSAVYLCASSFRGSNEQFFGPGTRLTVL.

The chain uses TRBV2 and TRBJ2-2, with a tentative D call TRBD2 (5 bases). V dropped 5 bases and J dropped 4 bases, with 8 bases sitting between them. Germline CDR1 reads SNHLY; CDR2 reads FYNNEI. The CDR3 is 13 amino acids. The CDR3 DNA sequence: TGTGCCAGCAGTCGGGAATCCACCGGGGAGCTGTTTTTT. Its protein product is CASSRESTGELFF.

The CDR3 nucleotides are TGTGCCAGCTCCTCCGGGACAGCCTCCTACGAGCAGTACTTC. This gives the protein CASSSGTASYEQYF. V usage is TRBV18 and J usage is TRBJ2-7, with 7 bases that match TRBD1. The V segment lost 6 bases and the J segment 0 bases; nucleotides outside the gene matches: 5. CDR1 and CDR2 from the germline V gene are KGHSH and LQKENI. This CDR3 spans 14 amino acids.

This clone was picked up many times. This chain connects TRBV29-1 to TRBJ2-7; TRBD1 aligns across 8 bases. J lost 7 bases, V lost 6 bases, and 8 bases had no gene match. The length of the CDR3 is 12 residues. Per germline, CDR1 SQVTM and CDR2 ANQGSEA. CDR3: CSVAQGAGEQYF. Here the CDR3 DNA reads TGCAGCGTCGCGCAGGGGGCTGGTGAGCAGTACTTC.

CDR3: CASSHGLAGDETQYF. The CDR3 DNA sequence: TGTGCCAGCAGTCACGGACTAGCGGGGGACGAGACCCAGTACTTC. The V gene is TRBV27, the J gene TRBJ2-5, with 13 bases lining up with TRBD2. The J segment lost 5 bases and the V segment lost 5 bases, leaving 5 bases of the junction unmatched. The CDR3 has 15 amino acids. Germline CDR1 and CDR2: MNHEY and SMNVEV (reference sequence).

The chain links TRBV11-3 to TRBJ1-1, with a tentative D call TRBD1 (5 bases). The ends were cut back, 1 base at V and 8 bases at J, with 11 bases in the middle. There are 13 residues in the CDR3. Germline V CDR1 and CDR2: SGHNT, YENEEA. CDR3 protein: CASSLVGGREAFF. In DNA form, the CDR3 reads TGTGCCAGCAGCTTAGTCGGGGGTCGGGAAGCTTTCTTT.

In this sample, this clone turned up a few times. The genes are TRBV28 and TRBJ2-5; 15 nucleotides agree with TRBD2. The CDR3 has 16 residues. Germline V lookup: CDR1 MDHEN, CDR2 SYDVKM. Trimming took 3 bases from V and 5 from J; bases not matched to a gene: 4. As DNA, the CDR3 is TGTGCCAGCAGTTTCCCGGGACTAGCGGGAGGCGAGACCCAGTACTTC. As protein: CASSFPGLAGGETQYF.